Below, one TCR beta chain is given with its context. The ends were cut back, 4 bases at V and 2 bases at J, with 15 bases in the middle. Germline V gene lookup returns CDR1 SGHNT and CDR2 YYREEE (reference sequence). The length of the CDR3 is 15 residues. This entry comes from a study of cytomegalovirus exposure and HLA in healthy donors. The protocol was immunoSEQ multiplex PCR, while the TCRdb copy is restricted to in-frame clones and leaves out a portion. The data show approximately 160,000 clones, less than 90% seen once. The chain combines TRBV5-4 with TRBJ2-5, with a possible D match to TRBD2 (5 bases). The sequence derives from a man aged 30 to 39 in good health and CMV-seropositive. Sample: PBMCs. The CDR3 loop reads CASSTPRARQETQYF. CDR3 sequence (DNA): TGTGCCAGCAGCACCCCGAGGGCACGACAAGAGACCCAGTACTTC. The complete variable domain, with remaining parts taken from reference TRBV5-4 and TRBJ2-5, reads ETGVTQSPTHLIKTRGQQVTLRCSSQSGHNTVSWYQQALGQGPQFIFQYYREEENGRGNFPPRFSGLQFPNYSSELNVNALELDDSALYLCASSTPRARQETQYFGPGTRLLVL.